The 30 T cell receptor beta chains given below trace back to one sample, sequenced in a study of blood T cell repertoires in COVID-19. The assay was immunoSEQ multiplex PCR, and TCRdb's table has in-frame clones only and misses some. The table lists 290,000 or so clones, approximately 78% of them singletons. Sample: PBMCs or T cells enriched from blood (not recorded which). The source of these receptors is a man aged 40-49 years who had been exposed to COVID-19.

In nucleotides, the CDR3 is TGCGCCAGCAGCCCACAGGGGGCGTGGGATGGCTACACCTTC. Its translation is CASSPQGAWDGYTF. The chain carries TRBV5-1 and TRBJ1-2; 9 bases align to TRBD1. V was pared by 4 bases and J by 6 bases, with 7 bases of the junction left unmatched. The CDR3 contains 14 residues. Germline V gene sequence: CDR1 SGHRS, CDR2 YFSETQ.

The chain links TRBV7-2 to TRBJ2-4; 9 nucleotides match TRBD1. Germline trimming cut 5 bases from V and 6 bases from J; bases unmatched to any gene: 5. This CDR3 region has 14 residues. Germline CDR1 SGHTA, CDR2 FQGNSA. In DNA, the CDR3 is TGTGCCAGCAGCCTACGACAGGGGGGAAACATTCAGTACTTC. This codes for CASSLRQGGNIQYF.

The chain combines TRBV11-2 with TRBJ2-7; D unclear. The germline V gene encodes CDR1 SGHAT and CDR2 FQNNGV. The CDR3 loop spans 13 amino acids. With 5 bases removed from V and 9 bases from J, the gap between germline ends came to 17 bases. CDR3 in DNA: TGTGCCAGCAGCCCACCGATCCTCCCCGGGCAGTACTTC. It codes for CASSPPILPGQYF.

The chain links TRBV2 to TRBJ2-7, with no clear D. Germline lookup yields CDR1 SNHLY and CDR2 FYNNEI. This CDR3 comprises 14 residues. V was pared by 8 bases and J by 3 bases, with 17 bases between. The CDR3 region is CASGLSLPYYEQYF. Here the CDR3 DNA reads TGTGCCAGCGGGCTCTCCCTACCATACTACGAGCAGTACTTC. Using reference TRBV2 and TRBJ2-7 for the parts outside the CDR3, the full variable domain is EPEVTQTPSHQVTQMGQEVILRCVPISNHLYFYWYRQILGQKVEFLVSFYNNEISEKSEIFDDQFSVERPDGSNFTLKIRSTKLEDSAMYFCASGLSLPYYEQYFGPGTRLTVT.

This sequence joins TRBV7-3 and TRBJ1-4; D is perhaps TRBD1 (6 bases). Trimming removed 5 bases at V and 7 bases at J, with 14 bases between. The CDR3 length is 14 residues. Germline V gene lookup returns CDR1 SGHTA and CDR2 FQGTGA. The CDR3 loop is CASSPGALGEKLFF. For the CDR3, the DNA is TGTGCCAGCAGCCCAGGGGCGTTGGGTGAAAAACTGTTTTTT.

The chain joins TRBV11-3 to TRBJ1-6; 7 positions agree with TRBD1. The germline gives CDR1 SGHNT, CDR2 YENEEA. This CDR3 region has 18 residues. With V trimmed by 1 base and J by 7 bases, 13 bases remained unmatched. The DNA of the CDR3 is TGTGCCAGCAGCTTAGGGGGACAGTTCGTCGGGCAAAATTCACCCCTCCACTTT. It is translated as CASSLGGQFVGQNSPLHF.

For this clone: Other DNA sequences from this sample encode an identical CDR3 as well. The chain couples TRBV4-1 to TRBJ2-7; 7 bases map to TRBD2. There are 15 residues in the CDR3. Per the germline V gene, CDR1 is MGHRA and CDR2 is YSYEKL. V gave up 0 bases and J gave up 2 bases; unmatched junction bases: 4. The CDR3 reads CASSQEIAGAYEQYF. The CDR3, as DNA: TGCGCCAGCAGCCAAGAAATCGCGGGGGCCTACGAGCAGTACTTC.

The chain uses TRBV19 and TRBJ1-5; 7 bases fit TRBD1. CDR1 and CDR2 (germline): LNHDA, SQIVND (reference sequence). The CDR3 is 13 amino acids. V shed 5 bases and J 5 bases; nucleotides not matched to a gene: 3. The CDR3 DNA is TGTGCCAGTAGTTCAACAGGGGATCAGCCCCAGCATTTT. It codes for CASSSTGDQPQHF. Looking up the rest from reference TRBV19 and TRBJ1-5 gives the full variable domain: DGGITQSPKYLFRKEGQNVTLSCEQNLNHDAMYWYRQDPGQGLRLIYYSQIVNDFQKGDIAEGYSVSREKKESFPLTVTSAQKNPTAFYLCASSSTGDQPQHFGDGTRLSIL.

The CDR3 spells CATTRPTGEQFF. CDR3 sequence (DNA): TGTGCCACCACCAGACCCACGGGGGAGCAGTTCTTC. V and J are TRBV24-1 and TRBJ2-1; D may be TRBD2 (5 bases). CDR1 is KGHDR, CDR2 SFDVKD, per germline. The ends were cut back, 8 bases at V and 10 bases at J, with 14 bases in the middle. This CDR3 spans 12 amino acids.

CDR3 loop: CAWARTSGMAETQYF. Here the CDR3 DNA reads TGTGCCTGGGCCAGGACTAGCGGGATGGCAGAGACCCAGTACTTC. This chain connects TRBV30 to TRBJ2-5; 12 nucleotides align to TRBD2. The length of the CDR3 is 15 residues. Trimming at V came to 5 bases and at J to 4 bases, leaving 8 bases not matched to a gene. Per germline, CDR1 GTSNPN and CDR2 SVGIG (reference sequence).

This rearrangement joins TRBV19 to TRBJ1-2; TRBD1 might be the D (5 bases). Germline V gives CDR1 LNHDA, CDR2 SQIVND (reference sequence). This CDR3 has 14 amino acids. Trimming took off 3 bases at V and 10 bases at J, with 18 bases between the two ends. CDR3 amino acids: CASSMAQGLPPYTF. CDR3 DNA sequence: TGTGCCAGTAGTATGGCTCAGGGTCTCCCCCCCTACACCTTC.

CDR3: CSEAGTSGRGDTQYF. The CDR3 DNA reads TGCAGCGAGGCCGGGACTAGCGGGAGGGGAGATACGCAGTATTTT. V and J are TRBV29-1 and TRBJ2-3; 16 bases map to TRBD2. Looked up from germline, CDR1 is SQVTM and CDR2 is ANQGSEA. This CDR3 is 15 amino acids long. The trim removed 7 bases at V and 5 bases at J, leaving 6 bases unmatched.

The chain couples TRBV3-1 (or the pseudogene TRBV3-2) to TRBJ1-2, with no clear D. V lost 0 bases, J lost 4 bases, and 9 bases lay in between. The CDR3 consists of 14 residues. From germline, CDR1 is LGHDT and CDR2 YNNKEL (reference sequence). The CDR3 reads CASSQDERSYGYTF. The CDR3 nucleotides are TGTGCCAGCAGCCAAGATGAGCGCAGCTATGGCTACACCTTC.

The chain couples TRBV5-5 to TRBJ1-1; D not certain. V was trimmed by 4 bases and J by 7 bases, leaving 23 bases between them. CDR3 length: 16 amino acids. CDR1 is SGHKS and CDR2 is YYEKEE in the germline V gene (reference sequence). For the CDR3, the DNA is TGTGCCAGCAGCCTTCGAGCCGACGGGTGGAACTTTGAAGCTTTCTTT. This translates into CASSLRADGWNFEAFF. Drawing the rest from reference TRBV5-5 and TRBJ1-1, the complete variable domain is DAGVTQSPTHLIKTRGQQVTLRCSPISGHKSVSWYQQVLGQGPQFIFQYYEKEERGRGNFPDRFSARQFPNYSSELNVNALLLGDSALYLCASSLRADGWNFEAFFGQGTRLTVV.

This chain connects TRBV24-1 to TRBJ1-1, with D tentatively TRBD1 (5 bases). Germline V gene data show CDR1 as KGHDR and CDR2 as SFDVKD. With 5 bases removed from V and 3 bases from J, the gap between germline ends came to 15 bases. There are 15 residues in the CDR3. The CDR3 sequence: CATSGSQGGDTEAFF. DNA of the CDR3: TGTGCCACCAGTGGATCCCAGGGTGGGGACACTGAAGCTTTCTTT.

The chain uses TRBV4-1 and TRBJ2-6; maybe TRBD2 (6 bases). CDR1 and CDR2 from the germline V gene are MGHRA and YSYEKL. This CDR3 spans 16 amino acids. V was shortened by 1 base and J by 1 base, with 8 bases between the two germline ends. In DNA, the CDR3 is TGCGCCAGCAGCCAAGTAGGAGGGTCTGGGGCCAACGTCCTGACTTTC. Translating gives CASSQVGGSGANVLTF.

This clone was seen only once. The rearrangement joins TRBV5-4 to TRBJ2-3; 8 bases align to TRBD2. Unmatched junction bases numbered 5, after V lost 0 bases and J lost 2 bases. Germline CDR1 SGHNT, CDR2 YYREEE (reference sequence). The CDR3 loop spans 16 amino acids. DNA of the CDR3: TGTGCCAGCAGCTTGGACGGGACTAGGCTCACAGATACGCAGTATTTT. It encodes CASSLDGTRLTDTQYF.

The chain combines TRBV27 with TRBJ2-1; 7 bases map to TRBD1. The CDR3 has 15 amino acids. CDR1 is MNHEY and CDR2 is SMNVEV in the germline V gene (reference sequence). The ends lost 6 bases at V and 4 bases at J; junction bases unmatched: 9. The CDR3 bases are TGTGCCAGCAGGACGACCGGGACAGTGTACAATGAGCAGTTCTTC. Translation: CASRTTGTVYNEQFF.

This chain connects TRBV7-6 to TRBJ2-2; 10 bases line up with TRBD2. Trimming cost V 6 bases and J 0 bases; bases outside gene matches: 4. The CDR3 length is 16 residues. CDR1 is SGHVS and CDR2 is FNYEAQ in the germline V gene. Here the CDR3 DNA reads TGTGCCAGCAGACGAACTAGCGGGACGAACACCGGGGAGCTGTTTTTT. Protein product: CASRRTSGTNTGELFF.

The J gene is TRBJ1-1, the V gene TRBV30; no reliable D call. Germline V CDR1 and CDR2: GTSNPN, SVGIG (reference sequence). Trimming removed 0 bases from V and 5 bases from J, with 10 bases in between. There are 13 residues in the CDR3. For the CDR3, the DNA is TGTGCCTGGAGTGTAGGAGCGACTACTGAAGCTTTCTTT. This sequence encodes CAWSVGATTEAFF.

The V and J genes are TRBV30 and TRBJ1-1; tentative D call: TRBD1 (5 bases). Germline CDR1 is GTSNPN and CDR2 is SVGIG (reference sequence). The CDR3 consists of 14 residues. Trimming stripped 0 bases from V and 3 bases from J, with 11 bases between. In DNA, the CDR3 is TGTGCCTGGAGTGTATCCGACAGCTACACTGAAGCTTTCTTT. Protein product: CAWSVSDSYTEAFF.

This clone was picked up a small number of times. The chain combines TRBV27 with TRBJ1-5; 9 positions match TRBD1. The J segment lost 6 bases and the V segment lost 2 bases, leaving 5 bases of the junction unmatched. There are 15 residues in the CDR3. From germline, CDR1 is MNHEY and CDR2 SMNVEV (reference sequence). The CDR3 bases are TGTGCCAGCAGTTTAAAACAGGGGGCGGGTCAGCCCCAGCATTTT. It is translated as CASSLKQGAGQPQHF.

In its sample, this clone was seen once. CDR3 sequence (DNA): TGCGCCAGCAGCTTGGAACAGGTTGGTATTGGGCAGTACTTC. It specifies CASSLEQVGIGQYF. The rearrangement uses TRBV5-1 and TRBJ2-7; D possibly corresponds to TRBD1 (5 bases). CDR3 length: 14 residues. Germline V gives CDR1 SGHRS, CDR2 YFSETQ. V lost 0 bases and J 9 bases, leaving 16 bases between the germline ends.

The chain has TRBV7-2 and TRBJ2-5, with TRBD1 matching 8 bases. The V gene's germline CDR1 is SGHTA and CDR2 FQGNSA. The ends lost 4 bases at V and 5 bases at J; junction bases unmatched: 15. CDR3 length: 17 amino acids. CDR3 protein: CASSWGVVSGGHETQYF. The CDR3 nucleotides are TGTGCCAGCAGCTGGGGGGTGGTTTCAGGGGGCCATGAGACCCAGTACTTC.

J is TRBJ2-1 and V is TRBV3-1 (or the pseudogene TRBV3-2); 15 bases map to TRBD2. With V trimmed by 5 bases and J by 7 bases, 6 bases remained unmatched. This CDR3 is 16 amino acids long. CDR1 is LGHDT and CDR2 is YNNKEL in the germline V gene (reference sequence). The CDR3: CASSAGTSGRWNEQFF. The CDR3 DNA sequence: TGTGCCAGCAGCGCGGGGACTAGCGGGAGGTGGAATGAGCAGTTCTTC.

The sample holds many counts of this clone. The rearrangement uses TRBV11-3 and TRBJ1-1; 7 bases are a match to TRBD1. This CDR3 spans 14 amino acids. J was trimmed by 3 bases and V by 5 bases; bases with no gene match: 6. Germline CDR1 is SGHNT and CDR2 is YENEEA. CDR3 in amino acids: CASSGSRGDTEAFF. The CDR3 DNA is TGTGCCAGCAGCGGTAGCAGGGGGGACACTGAAGCTTTCTTT.

V and J are TRBV30 and TRBJ2-2, with 8 bases aligning to TRBD2. With 6 bases clipped from V and 6 bases from J, the junction kept 12 bases outside the gene matches. CDR1 and CDR2 from the germline V gene are GTSNPN and SVGIG (reference sequence). The CDR3 has 15 residues. CDR3 DNA sequence: TGTGCCTGCCCTGCGGGGGGCCTCCCCTCCGGGGAGCTGTTTTTT. Translating it yields CACPAGGLPSGELFF.

The rearrangement joins TRBV7-2 to TRBJ1-6, with D possibly being TRBD1 (6 bases). V dropped 5 bases and J dropped 7 bases, with 21 bases sitting between them. The CDR3 totals 17 residues. The germline gives CDR1 SGHTA, CDR2 FQGNSA. The CDR3 DNA is TGTGCCAGCAGCCGGAATACCGGGACACTGCAGAATTCACCCCTCCACTTT. Its translation: CASSRNTGTLQNSPLHF.

The chain uses TRBV9 and TRBJ2-7, with 7 positions matching TRBD2. The CDR3 has 16 residues. Germline V lookup: CDR1 SGDLS, CDR2 YYNGEE. J was trimmed by 2 bases and V by 4 bases; bases with no gene match: 12. DNA for the CDR3: TGTGCCAGCAGCCCCACTATGGGGGGGAGAGCCTACGAGCAGTACTTC. It translates to CASSPTMGGRAYEQYF.

The chain has TRBV24-1 and TRBJ2-1, with TRBD2 identical over 12 bases. V was clipped by 7 bases and J by 9 bases; unmatched bases: 0. This CDR3 comprises 12 residues. The germline V gene encodes CDR1 KGHDR and CDR2 SFDVKD. CDR3 loop: CATRLAGGEQFF. The CDR3 nucleotides are TGTGCCACCAGACTAGCGGGAGGTGAGCAGTTCTTC.